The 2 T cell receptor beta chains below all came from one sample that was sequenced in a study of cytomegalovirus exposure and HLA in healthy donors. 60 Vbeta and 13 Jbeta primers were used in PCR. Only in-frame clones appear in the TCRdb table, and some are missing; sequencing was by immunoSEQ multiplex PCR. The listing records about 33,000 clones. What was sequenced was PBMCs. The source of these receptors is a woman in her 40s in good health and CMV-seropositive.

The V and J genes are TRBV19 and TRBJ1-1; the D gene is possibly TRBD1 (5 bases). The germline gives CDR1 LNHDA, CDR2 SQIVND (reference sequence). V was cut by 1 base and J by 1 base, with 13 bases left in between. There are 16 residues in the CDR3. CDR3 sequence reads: CASSIGGRQGNTEAFF. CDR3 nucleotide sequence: TGTGCCAGTAGTATAGGAGGGAGGCAGGGGAACACTGAAGCTTTCTTT.

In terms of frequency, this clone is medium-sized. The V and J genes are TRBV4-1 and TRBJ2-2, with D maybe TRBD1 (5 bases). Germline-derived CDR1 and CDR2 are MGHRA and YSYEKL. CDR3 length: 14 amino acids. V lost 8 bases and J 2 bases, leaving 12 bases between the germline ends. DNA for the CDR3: TGCGCCAGCGGGGCACCCCTAAACACCGGGGAGCTGTTTTTT. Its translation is CASGAPLNTGELFF.